A single sample gave rise to the 28 T cell receptor beta chains below, sequenced in a study of blood T cell repertoires in COVID-19. Here immunoSEQ multiplex PCR was the method, and the copy in TCRdb shows in-frame clones only, minus some. The data hold roughly 180,000 clones, with 87% observed a single time. Sequencing was carried out using PBMCs or T cells enriched from blood (not recorded which). The receptors come from a woman in her thirties who had recovered from COVID-19.

This clone was recorded only once. As DNA, the CDR3 is TGTGCCAGTAGCATTGGGACACATAACACCGGGGAGCTGTTTTTT. Its protein product is CASSIGTHNTGELFF. The rearrangement uses TRBV19 and TRBJ2-2, with D maybe TRBD1 (6 bases). The germline gives CDR1 LNHDA, CDR2 SQIVND (reference sequence). V was clipped by 6 bases and J by 2 bases, with 13 bases between them. CDR3 length equals 15 residues.

This clone was found a few times. This chain joins TRBV7-3 and TRBJ2-7, with 11 bases that match TRBD1. Germline V gives CDR1 SGHTA, CDR2 FQGTGA. CDR3 size: 13 residues. Trimming removed 4 bases from V and 7 bases from J; junction bases left unmatched: 3. The CDR3 spells CASSSDRGREQYF. The CDR3 bases are TGTGCCAGCAGCTCGGACAGGGGGCGGGAGCAGTACTTC.

This clone has a single count. The chain joins TRBV7-6 to TRBJ2-7; 9 nucleotides match TRBD1. After removal of 7 bases from V and 5 bases from J, the junction contained 12 bases not matched to a gene. Germline V lookup: CDR1 SGHVS, CDR2 FNYEAQ. This CDR3 is 15 amino acids long. This CDR3 is CASTFRGDRDNEQYF. CDR3 nucleotides: TGTGCCAGCACCTTTAGAGGGGACAGGGACAACGAGCAGTACTTC.

The chain combines TRBV5-1 with TRBJ2-5, with D hard to call. The CDR3 has 13 amino acids. Germline-derived CDR1 and CDR2 are SGHRS and YFSETQ. Trimming removed 5 bases at V and 1 base at J, with 9 bases between. The CDR3 DNA reads TGCGCCAGCAGGTTCCTGGCCCAAGAGACCCAGTACTTC. It is translated as CASRFLAQETQYF.

The chain links TRBV9 to TRBJ1-2, with a weak D call TRBD1 (6 bases). Looked up from germline, CDR1 is SGDLS and CDR2 is YYNGEE. The V gene lost 4 bases and the J gene lost 8 bases, with 9 bases spanning the gap. This CDR3 has 11 amino acids. CDR3 sequence reads: CASSHQGGYTF. The CDR3 nucleotides read TGTGCCAGCAGCCATCAGGGGGGCTACACCTTC. The full variable domain, rest sourced from reference TRBV9 and TRBJ1-2, is DSGVTQTPKHLITATGQRVTLRCSPRSGDLSVYWYQQSLDQGLQFLIQYYNGEERAKGNILERFSAQQFPDLHSELNLSSLELGDSALYFCASSHQGGYTFGSGTRLTVV.

This rearrangement joins TRBV6-5 to TRBJ1-2; no firm D call. This CDR3 has 14 amino acids. V dropped 10 bases and J dropped 0 bases, with 15 bases sitting between them. Looked up from germline, CDR1 is MNHEY and CDR2 is SVGAGI. CDR3 amino acids: CATTRTGANYGYTF. CDR3 in DNA: TGTGCCACTACACGGACGGGAGCTAACTATGGCTACACCTTC.

The chain is built from TRBV12-3 or TRBV12-4 and TRBJ1-4; no definite D call. The CDR3 sequence is 12 residues long. The V and J ends lost 4 bases and 7 bases respectively, with 7 bases between them. For the CDR3, the DNA is TGTGCCAGCAGTTCTCGCGGTGAAAAACTGTTTTTT. This gives the protein CASSSRGEKLFF.

The J gene is TRBJ2-1, the V gene TRBV29-1; D is unclear. The CDR3 covers 12 residues. V was shortened by 1 base and J by 4 bases, with 5 bases between the two germline ends. Germline V gene lookup returns CDR1 SQVTM and CDR2 ANQGSEA. This CDR3 reads CSVEGVYNEQFF. DNA for the CDR3: TGCAGCGTTGAAGGCGTATACAATGAGCAGTTCTTC.

The chain employs TRBV21-1 and TRBJ2-2; the D segment call TRBD2 is taken from the table without a DNA check. TRBV21-1 is a pseudogene. CDR3 length: 18 residues. The CDR3 DNA sequence: TGTGCCAGCAGCAAAGTCGCGGGGGGGCCTGAGGGAACCGGGGAGCTGTTTTTT. Residues: CASSKVAGGPEGTGELFF.

The gene calls are TRBV6-2 or TRBV6-3 and TRBJ1-2; D uncertain. Per the germline V gene, CDR1 is MNHEY and CDR2 is SVGEGT. The V end was cut by 2 bases, the J end by 4 bases, with 8 bases between. The CDR3 length is 13 residues. The CDR3 spells CASSYELRYGYTF. The CDR3 DNA reads TGTGCCAGCAGTTACGAGCTCCGCTATGGCTACACCTTC.

V gene TRBV24-1 combines with J gene TRBJ1-4; no reliable D call. The germline V and J ends were trimmed by 3 bases and 3 bases, with 10 bases remaining between them. Germline values: CDR1 KGHDR, CDR2 SFDVKD. This CDR3 comprises 15 residues. CDR3 residues: CATSDAGGSNEKLFF. CDR3 bases: TGTGCCACCAGTGATGCGGGAGGCTCTAATGAAAAACTGTTTTTT.

V gene TRBV6-2 or TRBV6-3 combines with J gene TRBJ1-1, with 7 bases matching TRBD1. Germline V lookup: CDR1 MNHEY, CDR2 SVGEGT. J lost 4 bases, V lost 2 bases, and 10 bases had no gene match. The CDR3 length is 16 residues. The DNA of the CDR3 is TGTGCCAGCAGTTACGCCAACAGGGGCCGGGGCACTGAAGCTTTCTTT. It encodes CASSYANRGRGTEAFF.

This chain connects TRBV6-5 to TRBJ2-7; TRBD1 matches 7 bases. J lost 4 bases, V lost 4 bases, and 7 bases had no gene match. The CDR3 contains 14 residues. Per the germline V gene, CDR1 is MNHEY and CDR2 is SVGAGI. The CDR3 loop is CASSSRQGSYEQYF. The CDR3 region has the DNA TGTGCCAGCAGTTCGCGACAGGGAAGTTACGAGCAGTACTTC.

This clone was counted between two and nine times. The rearrangement links TRBV7-2 to TRBJ2-3, with 12 bases fitting TRBD2. CDR1 is SGHTA and CDR2 is FQGNSA in the germline V gene. V shed 1 base and J 0 bases; nucleotides not matched to a gene: 5. CDR3 length equals 18 residues. Here the CDR3 reads CASSLVLAGGSSTDTQYF. In nucleotides, the CDR3 is TGTGCCAGCAGCTTAGTACTAGCGGGGGGTTCTAGCACAGATACGCAGTATTTT.

The rearrangement links TRBV12-3 or TRBV12-4 to TRBJ2-7; a weak D match, TRBD1 (5 bases). V lost 3 bases and J lost 4, with 7 bases in between. The CDR3 sequence is 12 residues long. Written as DNA, the CDR3 is TGTGCCAGCAGTTTTGACAGATACGAGCAGTACTTC. Protein product: CASSFDRYEQYF.

This clone was counted ten times or more. The chain has TRBV19 and TRBJ1-1; 7 positions agree with TRBD1. The CDR3 extends over 16 amino acids. CDR1 LNHDA and CDR2 SQIVND come from the germline V gene (reference sequence). With 5 bases clipped from V and 3 bases from J, the junction kept 12 bases outside the gene matches. The CDR3 sequence is CASSLMAGQSDTEAFF. In DNA form, the CDR3 reads TGTGCCAGTAGTCTCATGGCGGGACAGTCGGACACTGAAGCTTTCTTT.

The V and J genes are TRBV11-3 and TRBJ1-1; D uncertain. Looked up from germline, CDR1 is SGHNT and CDR2 is YENEEA. Deletions cut 5 bases from V and 5 bases from J, with 9 bases between. This CDR3 region has 12 residues. The CDR3 sequence: CASSRMATEAFF. The CDR3 nucleotides are TGTGCCAGCAGCCGAATGGCTACTGAAGCTTTCTTT.

The chain uses TRBV3-1 (or the pseudogene TRBV3-2) and TRBJ2-7; 7 positions agree with TRBD1. Germline values: CDR1 LGHDT, CDR2 YNNKEL (reference sequence). With V trimmed by 5 bases and J by 5 bases, 12 bases remained unmatched. The CDR3 has 15 amino acids. The CDR3 spells CASSTRQGGSNEQYF. The CDR3 DNA follows: TGTGCCAGCAGCACCCGACAGGGTGGCAGCAACGAGCAGTACTTC.

This rearrangement joins TRBV19 to TRBJ1-4, with D hard to call. Trimming took 5 bases from V and 8 from J, leaving 21 bases between them. Germline loops: CDR1 LNHDA, CDR2 SQIVND (reference sequence). CDR3 size: 16 residues. CDR3: CASSVGSGTSDEKLFF. Here the CDR3 DNA reads TGTGCCAGTAGTGTTGGTTCAGGAACATCAGACGAAAAACTGTTTTTT. The variable domain in full, with the rest retrieved from reference TRBV19 and TRBJ1-4, is DGGITQSPKYLFRKEGQNVTLSCEQNLNHDAMYWYRQDPGQGLRLIYYSQIVNDFQKGDIAEGYSVSREKKESFPLTVTSAQKNPTAFYLCASSVGSGTSDEKLFFGSGTQLSVL.

The V call is TRBV19, the J call TRBJ2-7; the match to TRBD2 covers 8 bases. This CDR3 contains 16 residues. CDR1 and CDR2 from the germline V gene are LNHDA and SQIVND (reference sequence). V was clipped by 5 bases and J by 3 bases; unmatched bases: 12. The CDR3 coding sequence is TGTGCCAGTAGTCGGGGGGGCGGGGCGAAGGGCTACGAGCAGTACTTC. Amino acid sequence: CASSRGGGAKGYEQYF.

CDR3 nucleotides: TGTGCCAGCAGCTTGGGGCAGTACTATGGCTACACCTTC. As protein: CASSLGQYYGYTF. This chain links TRBV5-8 with TRBJ1-2; the D is unclear. This CDR3 has 13 residues. The V end was cut by 0 bases, the J end by 3 bases, with 6 bases between. Germline V CDR1 and CDR2: SGHTS, YDEGEE.

The V gene is TRBV2, the J gene TRBJ1-6; 7 positions agree with TRBD1. Trimming at V came to 7 bases and at J to 10 bases, leaving 4 bases not matched to a gene. This CDR3 has 12 residues. Germline V gene data show CDR1 as SNHLY and CDR2 as FYNNEI. The CDR3 DNA reads as TGTGCCAGCATGACAGGGAACTCACCCCTCCACTTT. Translated: CASMTGNSPLHF.

V and J are TRBV9 and TRBJ1-5; 7 bases line up with TRBD1. V was clipped by 4 bases and J by 0 bases; unmatched bases: 10. CDR1 and CDR2 from the germline V gene are SGDLS and YYNGEE. The CDR3 has 17 amino acids. CDR3 nucleotides: TGTGCCAGCAGCCCTCACTCCGGGACAGATAGCAATCAGCCCCAGCATTTT. It specifies CASSPHSGTDSNQPQHF.

The J gene is TRBJ2-7, the V gene TRBV18, with D possibly matching TRBD1 (6 bases). Per germline, CDR1 KGHSH and CDR2 LQKENI. With 4 bases removed from V and 1 base from J, the gap between germline ends came to 11 bases. The CDR3 totals 14 residues. For the CDR3, the DNA is TGTGCCAGCTCACTTGGGACATTTTCCTACGAGCAGTACTTC. It yields the protein CASSLGTFSYEQYF.

There are a few counts of this clone. This chain links TRBV5-1 with TRBJ2-3, with D unclear. The CDR3 runs to 13 residues. Germline CDR1 and CDR2: SGHRS and YFSETQ. V was trimmed by 0 bases and J by 3 bases, leaving 5 bases between them. The DNA for the CDR3 is TGCGCCAGCAGCTTGGCCCCTACAGATACGCAGTATTTT. Protein product: CASSLAPTDTQYF.

The rearrangement joins TRBV4-3 to TRBJ2-5; 7 nucleotides agree with TRBD2. This CDR3 has 14 amino acids. V shed 5 bases and J 2 bases; nucleotides not matched to a gene: 5. Per the germline V gene, CDR1 is LGHNA and CDR2 is YSLEER. DNA of the CDR3: TGCGCCAGCAGCGTAGGACTAGTGCAAGAGACCCAGTACTTC. The encoded protein is CASSVGLVQETQYF.

This chain uses TRBV7-2 with TRBJ2-2; the D gene is possibly TRBD2 (5 bases). Looked up from germline, CDR1 is SGHTA and CDR2 is FQGNSA. CDR3 size: 17 residues. Between the trimmed V and J ends, which lost 6 bases and 2 bases, there was a span of 19 bases. CDR3 DNA: TGTGCCAGCAGTCGTCAACCGGGAAACTCTAACACCGGGGAGCTGTTTTTT. Its translation: CASSRQPGNSNTGELFF.

Comments on this clone: The sample carries other DNA sequences with the same CDR3. The chain employs TRBV5-1 and TRBJ1-1; TRBD1 might be the D (5 bases). From germline, CDR1 is SGHRS and CDR2 YFSETQ. This CDR3 spans 15 amino acids. V shed 0 bases and J shed 0 bases, with 9 bases lying between them. The DNA of the CDR3 is TGCGCCAGCAGCTTGGAGGGGCCTATGAACACTGAAGCTTTCTTT. Translated: CASSLEGPMNTEAFF.